Shown below are 29 T cell receptor beta chains from a single sample sequenced in a study of human T cells and chemical hapten exposure. The time point denotes: pre-sensitization, week 0. As for treatment: therapeutic diphenylcyclopropenone sensitization with weekly scalp DPC. The authors extracted total RNA from unfractionated whole blood. TCRdb re-analysed the RACE reads in MiXCR, keeping a single row per CDR3 protein. The data contain about 30,000 distinct CDR3 sequences, under 13% of them seen just once; the ten biggest clones take up 25% to 30%. The specimen was whole blood, collected in connection with sensitization to the hapten diphenylcyclopropenone (DPC). The receptor set was obtained from a man aged 50-59 years with alopecia areata. Some clones in this sample may be carry-over from other donors' samples.

The chain links TRBV7-6 to TRBJ2-5; no firm D call. The CDR3 is made up of 14 amino acids. Trimming shortened V by 1 base and J by 0 bases, and 6 bases separated the two germline ends. The V gene's germline CDR1 is SGHVS and CDR2 FNYEAQ. CDR3 bases: TGTGCCAGCAGCTTAGTCGCATACCAAGAGACCCAGTACTTC. The encoded protein is CASSLVAYQETQYF.

This clonotype has at least ten counts. V usage is TRBV29-1 and J usage is TRBJ2-7; 7 bases are shared with TRBD2. CDR1 and CDR2 from the germline V gene are SQVTM and ANQGSEA. The CDR3 contains 13 residues. The V and J ends lost 8 bases and 3 bases, in that order; junction bases with no gene match: 10. The CDR3: CSLAGLEIYEQYF. CDR3 DNA: TGCAGCCTTGCCGGACTAGAGATCTACGAGCAGTACTTC.

At least ten counts were recorded for this clonotype. The chain joins TRBV5-4 to TRBJ2-3; unclear D gene. Deletions cut 4 bases from V and 0 bases from J, with 12 bases between. CDR3 length: 15 residues. The germline CDR1 and CDR2 sequences are SGHNT and YYREEE (reference sequence). CDR3 sequence: CASSPGQSSTDTQYF. The DNA of the CDR3 is TGTGCCAGCAGCCCCGGGCAGTCTAGCACAGATACGCAGTATTTT.

There are a few counts of this clonotype. V is TRBV5-1 and J is TRBJ2-7, with 10 bases identical to TRBD1. After removal of 2 bases from V and 6 bases from J, the junction contained 5 bases not matched to a gene. The V gene's germline CDR1 is SGHRS and CDR2 YFSETQ. CDR3 size: 14 residues. CDR3 bases: TGCGCCAGCAGCTTAGACAGGGGGCTAAGCGAGCAGTACTTC. Its protein product is CASSLDRGLSEQYF.

At least ten counts were recorded for this clonotype. CDR3 region: CASSLMAGRNTGELFF. The CDR3 DNA reads TGTGCCAGCAGCTTAATGGCGGGTCGGAACACCGGGGAGCTGTTTTTT. The chain uses TRBV7-2 and TRBJ2-2, with TRBD2 as a possible D gene (5 bases). Germline V lookup: CDR1 SGHTA, CDR2 FQGNSA. The CDR3 runs to 16 residues. Trimming left V 2 bases short and J 1 base short, with 11 bases between.

The rearrangement links TRBV4-1 to TRBJ2-6; no clear D gene. Per the germline V gene, CDR1 is MGHRA and CDR2 is YSYEKL. The CDR3 totals 15 residues. Trimming removed 4 bases at V and 0 bases at J, with 7 bases between. The CDR3 sequence is CASSRVLSGANVLTF. In DNA form, the CDR3 reads TGCGCCAGCAGCCGCGTACTCTCTGGGGCCAACGTCCTGACTTTC.

In this sample, this clonotype turned up a few times. The V and J genes are TRBV4-1 and TRBJ1-1; D unclear. Between the trimmed V and J ends, which lost 3 bases and 0 bases, there was a span of 8 bases. The CDR3 is made up of 14 amino acids. Germline lookup yields CDR1 MGHRA and CDR2 YSYEKL. The CDR3 DNA reads as TGCGCCAGCAGCCAGACACGGATGAACACTGAAGCTTTCTTT. Its translation: CASSQTRMNTEAFF.

This clonotype came up many times. The V call is TRBV7-2, the J call TRBJ2-1; TRBD1 matches at 7 bases. The junction had 4 bases not matched to a gene; V was cut back by 5 bases and J by 9 bases. There are 12 residues in the CDR3. CDR1 SGHTA and CDR2 FQGNSA come from the germline V gene. The CDR3 DNA reads TGTGCCAGCAGCCTAGGGGGCAGTGAGCAGTTCTTC. This codes for CASSLGGSEQFF. The variable domain in full, with the rest retrieved from reference TRBV7-2 and TRBJ2-1, is GAGVSQSPSNKVTEKGKDVELRCDPISGHTALYWYRQSLGQGLEFLIYFQGNSAPDKSGLPSDRFSAERTGGSVSTLTIQRTQQEDSAVYLCASSLGGSEQFFGPGTRLTVL.

The V gene is TRBV28, the J gene TRBJ2-7; D possibly uses TRBD1 or TRBD2 (5 bases each). V was cut by 1 base and J by 6 bases, with 13 bases left in between. CDR3 length equals 14 residues. CDR1 is MDHEN and CDR2 is SYDVKM in the germline V gene. CDR3 residues: CASSLFGGVSEQYF. CDR3 DNA: TGTGCCAGCAGTTTATTTGGGGGAGTCAGCGAGCAGTACTTC.

A note on this clonotype: An end of the junction does not agree with germline; a read error may underlie this. The V call is TRBV2, the J call TRBJ2-2; TRBD2 is a possible D gene (5 bases). CDR1 is SNHLY, CDR2 FYNNEI, per germline. This CDR3 is built from 17 residues. The CDR3, as DNA: TGTGCCAGCAGTTATTCTCCGCCGAGAGCCCACACCGGGGAGCAGTTTTTT. It encodes CASSYSPPRAHTGEQFF.

This clonotype was counted at least ten times. V usage is TRBV19 and J usage is TRBJ2-5; maybe TRBD1 (6 bases). This CDR3 is built from 16 residues. V shed 4 bases and J shed 1 base, with 16 bases lying between them. Germline V gives CDR1 LNHDA, CDR2 SQIVND (reference sequence). This CDR3 reads CASSNNWDTIQETQYF. CDR3 in DNA: TGTGCCAGTAGTAATAACTGGGACACCATCCAAGAGACCCAGTACTTC.

This clonotype has only a few counts. The chain is built from TRBV28 and TRBJ2-7; a possible D gene is TRBD2 (7 bases). This CDR3 is 13 amino acids long. V gave up 11 bases and J gave up 3 bases, with 17 bases separating them. Germline V CDR1 and CDR2: MDHEN, SYDVKM. Written as DNA, the CDR3 is TGTGCCCTAGGGGGAGGGAAACTCTACGAGCAGTACTTC. It is translated as CALGGGKLYEQYF.

This clonotype was seen ten or more times. This chain joins TRBV7-3 and TRBJ2-3; D ambiguous. Trimming stripped 5 bases from V and 0 bases from J, with 12 bases between. CDR3 length equals 15 residues. Germline V gene sequence: CDR1 SGHTA, CDR2 FQGTGA. The CDR3 region has the DNA TGTGCCAGCAGCCCGGACCGAGCTAGCACAGATACGCAGTATTTT. Protein sequence: CASSPDRASTDTQYF.

J is TRBJ2-3 and V is TRBV29-1; D perhaps matches TRBD2 (6 bases). This CDR3 is built from 14 residues. The V end was cut by 6 bases, the J end by 0 bases, with 13 bases between. Germline V gives CDR1 SQVTM, CDR2 ANQGSEA. The CDR3 reads CSVLSGESTDTQYF. CDR3 nucleotides: TGCAGCGTACTTAGCGGAGAGAGCACAGATACGCAGTATTTT.

This clonotype was detected many times. V and J are TRBV7-8 and TRBJ2-5, with 7 positions matching TRBD1. Germline-derived CDR1 and CDR2 are SGHVS and FQNEAQ. The V gene end was trimmed by 1 base and the J gene end by 2 bases; junction bases not matched to a gene: 4. The CDR3 runs 15 residues. This CDR3 is CASSLGGRGQETQYF. The CDR3 nucleotides are TGTGCCAGCAGCTTAGGAGGCAGGGGGCAAGAGACCCAGTACTTC.

This clonotype was seen a handful of times. The V call is TRBV4-2, the J call TRBJ2-2, with unresolved D. The CDR3 sequence is 14 residues long. Between the trimmed V and J ends, which lost 4 bases and 4 bases, there was a span of 10 bases. Germline V lookup: CDR1 LGHNA, CDR2 YNFKEQ. The CDR3 DNA is TGTGCCAGCAGCCTTGCGTCTTCCACCGGGGAGCTGTTTTTT. It translates to CASSLASSTGELFF.

This clonotype was counted ten times or more. The J gene is TRBJ2-7, the V gene TRBV20-1; the match to TRBD2 covers 11 bases. The CDR3 length is 16 residues. J gave up 3 bases and V 1 base, and 8 bases lay outside the gene matches. Germline V gene data show CDR1 as DFQATT and CDR2 as SNEGSKA (reference sequence). The CDR3 region has the DNA TGCAGTGCTAGAGGGGTTGAGGGACTAGCGGTCTACGAGCAGTACTTC. Protein product: CSARGVEGLAVYEQYF.

This clonotype showed up just a few times. The chain has TRBV28 and TRBJ1-5, with D possibly being TRBD1 (5 bases). V lost 5 bases, J lost 15 bases, and 14 bases lay in between. The CDR3 has 11 amino acids. Per the germline V gene, CDR1 is MDHEN and CDR2 is SYDVKM. CDR3 residues: CASSPPGRLHF. As DNA, the CDR3 is TGTGCCAGCAGTCCACCAGGGAGATTGCATTTT.

In this sample, this clonotype turned up many times. The gene calls are TRBV4-1 and TRBJ2-7, with a weak D call TRBD2 (6 bases). The CDR3 covers 16 residues. Germline V gives CDR1 MGHRA, CDR2 YSYEKL. Trimming cost V 1 base and J 7 bases, with 20 bases left between them. The CDR3 loop is CASSQGKGGNLWEQYF. In DNA form, the CDR3 reads TGCGCCAGCAGCCAAGGGAAGGGAGGAAATCTGTGGGAGCAGTACTTC.

CDR3 protein: CASSPTGGTNIQYF. The CDR3 DNA reads TGTGCCAGCTCACCAACGGGAGGGACAAACATTCAGTACTTC. The chain has TRBV18 and TRBJ2-4, with 8 bases aligning to TRBD2. This CDR3 has 14 residues. Germline loops: CDR1 KGHSH, CDR2 LQKENI. V was pared by 2 bases and J by 6 bases, with 3 bases of the junction left unmatched.

In this sample, this clonotype turned up many times. The chain is built from TRBV27 and TRBJ2-1; 7 nucleotides agree with TRBD2. This CDR3 comprises 17 residues. The V segment lost 0 bases and the J segment 4 bases; nucleotides outside the gene matches: 9. Germline CDR1 reads MNHEY; CDR2 reads SMNVEV (reference sequence). CDR3 sequence (DNA): TGTGCCAGCAGTTTATCAGCGGGGACGGAGGTTTACAATGAGCAGTTCTTC. As protein: CASSLSAGTEVYNEQFF.

This clonotype was observed at least ten times. CDR3 region: CASRKTVQPQHF. Here the CDR3 DNA reads TGTGCCAGCAGGAAAACAGTGCAGCCCCAGCATTTT. The chain joins TRBV28 to TRBJ1-5; D is undetermined. Germline V CDR1 and CDR2: MDHEN, SYDVKM. Trimming removed 6 bases at V and 7 bases at J, with 10 bases between. The CDR3 extends over 12 amino acids.

This clonotype was seen a handful of times. The genes are TRBV4-2 and TRBJ2-3; 9 bases agree with TRBD2. Germline lookup yields CDR1 LGHNA and CDR2 YNFKEQ. CDR3 length equals 16 residues. Trimming took 0 bases from V and 0 from J; bases not matched to a gene: 1. The CDR3 coding sequence is TGTGCCAGCAGCCAAGACCTAGCGGGGAGCACAGATACGCAGTATTTT. This sequence encodes CASSQDLAGSTDTQYF.

This clonotype has a count of ten or more. The chain joins TRBV5-4 to TRBJ2-3; weak D call: TRBD2 (6 bases). Trimming left V 4 bases short and J 4 bases short, with 16 bases between. The CDR3 is made up of 15 amino acids. Germline V gene data show CDR1 as SGHNT and CDR2 as YYREEE (reference sequence). CDR3 region: CASSPDGRSADTQYF. In nucleotides, the CDR3 is TGTGCCAGCAGCCCCGACGGGAGAAGCGCAGATACGCAGTATTTT.

This clonotype was counted only a few times. The chain recombines TRBV28 with TRBJ1-5, with unresolved D. Deletions cut 3 bases from V and 5 bases from J, with 14 bases between. Germline V gene lookup returns CDR1 MDHEN and CDR2 SYDVKM. The CDR3 has 15 amino acids. Here the CDR3 reads CASSFAGYGDQPQHF. In DNA form, the CDR3 reads TGTGCCAGCAGTTTCGCCGGGTATGGGGATCAGCCCCAGCATTTT.

This clonotype occurred a few times. This chain uses TRBV9 with TRBJ2-2; D is ambiguous. V was cut by 2 bases and J by 5 bases, with 1 base left in between. Germline V gene lookup returns CDR1 SGDLS and CDR2 YYNGEE. CDR3 size: 11 residues. The CDR3 sequence: CASSVTGELFF. The CDR3 DNA follows: TGTGCCAGCAGCGTGACCGGGGAGCTGTTTTTT.

This clonotype was counted many times. The genes are TRBV6-2 or TRBV6-3 and TRBJ2-3; D is unresolved. Germline assignment: CDR1 MNHEY and CDR2 SVGEGT. Trimming removed 6 bases at V and 2 bases at J, with 9 bases between. This CDR3 spans 13 amino acids. The CDR3 coding sequence is TGTGCCAGCAGCGAGAAGGACACAGATACGCAGTATTTT. This gives the protein CASSEKDTDTQYF.

The chain is built from TRBV4-1 and TRBJ2-7; D gene ambiguous. The CDR3 contains 14 residues. Per germline, CDR1 MGHRA and CDR2 YSYEKL. V gave up 0 bases and J gave up 2 bases, with 8 bases separating them. CDR3 protein: CASSQDLRTYEQYF. As DNA, the CDR3 is TGCGCCAGCAGCCAAGATCTGCGGACCTACGAGCAGTACTTC.

This clonotype was recorded many times. The V and J genes are TRBV3-1 and TRBJ1-1, with 7 positions matching TRBD1. With 3 bases clipped from V and 1 base from J, the junction kept 5 bases outside the gene matches. The CDR3 has 15 residues. CDR1 is LGHDT and CDR2 is YNNKEL in the germline V gene (reference sequence). This CDR3 reads CASSQRGRTNTEAFF. The CDR3 DNA sequence: TGTGCCAGCAGCCAGAGGGGGCGGACGAACACTGAAGCTTTCTTT.